Listed below are T cell receptor beta chains from one sample, sequenced in a study of OX40 agonist ivuxolimab in advanced cancers. Clones were sequenced by immunoSEQ multiplex PCR, and TCRdb holds only the in-frame ones, with some missing. The repertoire holds more than 65,000 clones, with about 85% as singletons. The sample consisted of CD4+ or CD8+ T cells sorted from blood, taken in a trial of the OX40 agonist ivuxolimab. The origin of the receptors is an adult with an advanced solid tumor such as melanoma, head and neck, liver or kidney cancer. The CDR3 runs from the conserved cysteine through the conserved F or W. D genes are given only for firm matches. Only part of the rows carry a size: once, few, many, or a class if the clone is expanded.

D gene | J gene | V gene | clone size | CDR3 DNA | CDR3 protein
TRBD1 | TRBJ1-2 | TRBV5-5 | . | TGTGCCAGCAGCTGGGGACAGGGGTTGAGCGGCTACACCTTC | CASSWGQGLSGYTF
. | TRBJ1-2 | TRBV20-1 | . | TGCAGTGCTAGTCCAGCGTATGGCTACACCTTC | CSASPAYGYTF
TRBD2 | TRBJ2-1 | TRBV5-1 | . | TGCGCCAGCAGCGTCTCTTGGACTAGCGGGGGCAATGAGCAGTTCTTC | CASSVSWTSGGNEQFF
TRBD1 | TRBJ2-1 | TRBV19 | . | TGTGCCAGTAGTATCTGGGGACAGGGTGGCAATGAGCAGTTCTTC | CASSIWGQGGNEQFF
TRBD2 | TRBJ2-7 | TRBV7-3 | . | TGTGCCAGCAGCAAGCCGGGACTAGCGGGAGGGCCCGAGCAGTACTTC | CASSKPGLAGGPEQYF
. | TRBJ2-4 | TRBV29-1 | . | TGCAGCGTTAGGTCGGAGGGGGTTCAGTACTTC | CSVRSEGVQYF
. | TRBJ2-3 | TRBV6-4 | few | TGTGCCAGCAGTTCCGGGAGCACAGATACGCAGTATTTT | CASSSGSTDTQYF
. | TRBJ2-2 | TRBV7-2 | . | TGTGCCAGCAGCCCCCGGGACACCGGGGAGCTGTTTTTT | CASSPRDTGELFF
TRBD2 | TRBJ2-3 | TRBV6-5 | . | TGTGCCAGCGCGGCTAGCGGGAGCACAGATACGCAGTATTTT | CASAASGSTDTQYF
. | TRBJ2-3 | TRBV7-9 | . | TGTGCCAGTCTCCTACCCGCGGCGGATACGCAGTATTTT | CASLLPAADTQYF
TRBD1 | TRBJ2-1 | TRBV18 | . | TGTGCCAGCTCACCACCCCGGACAGGGGTCTACAATGAGCAGTTCTTC | CASSPPRTGVYNEQFF
. | TRBJ2-7 | TRBV4-1 | . | TGCGCCAGCAGCCAACCTTTTCTCGGGGCCTCCTACGAGCAGTACTTC | CASSQPFLGASYEQYF
. | TRBJ2-3 | TRBV5-1 | . | TGCGCCAGCAGCTCGGCCCCAGGTGGGAGAGATACGCAGTATTTT | CASSSAPGGRDTQYF
TRBD2 | TRBJ2-2 | TRBV19 | once | TGTGCCAGTAGTATAGGTCTAGCGGGAATTACCGGGGAGCTGTTTTTT | CASSIGLAGITGELFF
TRBD2 | TRBJ2-7 | TRBV2 | . | TGTGCCAGCAGGCGGGAGGGACGGAGCTACGAGCAGTACTTC | CASRREGRSYEQYF
. | TRBJ1-5 | TRBV28 | . | TGTGCCAGCAGTTTAGCCGGCCAGAGGGGTTATAGCAATCAGCCCCAGCATTTT | CASSLAGQRGYSNQPQHF
. | TRBJ1-1 | TRBV5-1 | . | TGCGCCAGCAGCTTGGCGGGGAGGGGGGACACTGAAGCTTTCTTT | CASSLAGRGDTEAFF
TRBD1 | TRBJ1-4 | TRBV18 | . | TGTGCCAGCTCACCCCGACAGGGGCCCAATGAAAAACTGTTTTTT | CASSPRQGPNEKLFF
. | TRBJ2-7 | TRBV4-3 | . | TGCGCCAGCAGCCAAGATCGGCAGTCCTACGAGCAGTACTTC | CASSQDRQSYEQYF
. | TRBJ1-5 | TRBV7-2 | . | TGTGCCAGCAGCGCGCACAGGAGTAGCAATCAGCCCCAGCATTTT | CASSAHRSSNQPQHF
TRBD2 | TRBJ2-5 | TRBV5-4 | . | TGTGCCAGCAGCTTGCGCGGGAGAGGGGAGACCCAGTACTTC | CASSLRGRGETQYF
. | TRBJ2-1 | TRBV10-3 | . | TGTGCCATCAGTGCCACAAATGAGCAGTTCTTC | CAISATNEQFF
. | TRBJ2-7 | TRBV13 | once | TGTGCCAGCAGCCGACACCGGGACTACGAGCAGTACTTC | CASSRHRDYEQYF
. | TRBJ2-1 | TRBV18 | . | TGTGCCAGCTCCCCTTTCGTGGGTCCCGGCGGTGAGCAGTTCTTC | CASSPFVGPGGEQFF
TRBD1 | TRBJ1-2 | TRBV4-3 | . | TGCGCCAGCAGCCCCCGACAGGGTCTCTATGGCTACACCTTC | CASSPRQGLYGYTF
TRBD1 | TRBJ2-1 | TRBV4-3 | . | TGCGCCAGCAGCCAAGATAATGGACAGGGGAATGAGCAGTTCTTC | CASSQDNGQGNEQFF
. | TRBJ1-2 | TRBV4-2 | . | TGTGCCAGCAGCCAAGCCCTGGACAGTAACTATGGCTACACCTTC | CASSQALDSNYGYTF
. | TRBJ1-2 | TRBV4-3 | . | TGCGCCAGCAGCCAAGACAGGGACTGGGGCGTTGGCTACACCTTC | CASSQDRDWGVGYTF
. | TRBJ1-3 | TRBV28 | . | TGTGCCAGCAGTTTGTCGTACAGGGCTGGAAACACCATATATTTT | CASSLSYRAGNTIYF
. | TRBJ2-1 | TRBV6-4 | . | TGTGCCAGCAGGAGGACGGGGGCGGGGAGCAATGAGCAGTTCTTC | CASRRTGAGSNEQFF
TRBD2 | TRBJ2-1 | TRBV13 | once | TGTGCCAGCAGTTCAAGCGGGAGGGTGCTCTACAATGAGCAGTTCTTC | CASSSSGRVLYNEQFF
TRBD1 | TRBJ1-4 | TRBV6-1 | . | TGTGCCAGCATAGGACAGGGGGTGACTAATGAAAAACTGTTTTTT | CASIGQGVTNEKLFF
. | TRBJ1-2 | TRBV19 | . | TGTGCCAGTAGTACACTTGGTCAGGTTGACTATGGCTACACCTTC | CASSTLGQVDYGYTF
. | TRBJ2-5 | TRBV7-8 | once | TGTGCCAGCAGCTTAGGTATAACTCCCGATCGGGAGACCCAGTACTTC | CASSLGITPDRETQYF
. | TRBJ2-4 | TRBV27 | . | TGTGCCAGCAGTGTCCACCCTGAAGCCAAAAACATTCAGTACTTC | CASSVHPEAKNIQYF
TRBD2 | TRBJ2-1 | TRBV5-1 | . | TGCGCCAGCAGCCCACCTGCGGGGGGCGCACCTAACGAGCAGTTCTTC | CASSPPAGGAPNEQFF
TRBD1 | TRBJ1-3 | TRBV9 | . | TGTGCCAGCAGCGTCAGACAGGGGGCTGTCGGAAACACCATATATTTT | CASSVRQGAVGNTIYF
TRBD1 | TRBJ1-1 | TRBV7-2 | once | TGTGCCAGCAGCTTGACAGGGCTGAACACTGAAGCTTTCTTT | CASSLTGLNTEAFF
. | TRBJ2-7 | TRBV7-6 | . | TGTGCCAGCAGCTTAGCTCCAGTTTTTCAGGGCTACGAGCAGTACTTC | CASSLAPVFQGYEQYF
. | TRBJ1-4 | TRBV18 | . | TGTGCCAGCTCACCACAGTACGGGTATGGTGAAAAACTGTTTTTT | CASSPQYGYGEKLFF